The present TCR beta chain was sequenced within a study of beta chain features in type 1 diabetes. Whole-study findings and limits: Equally in patients and controls, PCR might preferentially amplify shorter templates. More deletions and fewer insertions at VDJ junctions were found in patients with type 1 diabetes. Researchers report that Type 1 diabetes patients had moderately but significantly shorter TCRB CDR3s across all four CD4+ subsets.

This clone was seen repeatedly, ten times or more. The antigen is unknown. The sample carries other DNA sequences with the same CDR3. TCRB transcripts that were expressed got sequenced, as all of the isolated RNA had been reverse transcribed. The method was immunoSEQ multiplex PCR; TCRdb's version includes in-frame clones alone and lacks a portion of them. The repertoire has under 300,000 clones, about 8.5% of them found once; the top ten carry roughly 1%. This clonotype originated in a woman between 18 and 29 years old in good health. Sequencing used central memory CD4+ T cells from blood.

The CDR3 sequence: CASSETGRGYTF. CDR3 nucleotide sequence: TGTGCCAGCAGTGAAACAGGACGTGGCTACACCTTC. J is TRBJ1-2 and V is TRBV2; possible D gene TRBD1, 5 bases. Germline V gene data show CDR1 as SNHLY and CDR2 as FYNNEI. The V end was cut by 2 bases, the J end by 7 bases, with 8 bases between. CDR3 length: 12 amino acids.